This TCR beta chain was sequenced in a study of T cells after yellow fever vaccination (dated 2019 in TCRdb). For the study in its entirety: The SMART-Seq v4 Ultra Low Input RNA kit was used to prepare libraries from fractions with low cell numbers. To follow T-cell clones before and after both primary and booster YFV17D yellow fever vaccination, bulk TCR alpha and beta repertoires underwent longitudinal sequencing. The cohort comprised two healthy male donors, one aged 18 to 30 and one aged 30 to 40 years. Blood was drawn at multiple timepoints before and after primary and secondary immunization, with bulk PBMC replicates and cell subsets isolated.

Synthesis of TCR cDNA relied on 5'RACE template switching, a step that introduced a universal primer site along with unique molecular identifiers. cDNA synthesis was primed from both the TCR alpha and TCR beta constant segments. Library amplification involved two PCR steps, and the second step added sample barcodes and sequencing adapters. Sequencing of libraries was done on Illumina HiSeq 2500 (2x100 bp) or NovaSeq (2x150 bp). The source study handled its data this way. Reads were demultiplexed and collapsed into UMI consensus sequences with MIGEC, and V(D)J alignment was performed with MiXCR. Using edgeR on replicate PBMC samples, clonotypes were called vaccine-responding if FDR was below 0.01 and the log2 fold change was above 5 up to day 15. CD4 or CD8 identity was assigned to each bulk clonotype according to whether the clonotype was present at higher abundance in the sequenced CD4 repertoire or the sequenced CD8 repertoire. Through fastp at Q25 and MiXCR, TCRdb rebuilt clones from the public reads, retaining in-frame beta chains. Duplicate CDR3 protein sequences are folded into a single record with the most common DNA and genes. The V and J calls shown here were made by TCRdb, not taken from the authors' results. The sample includes about 320,000 distinct CDR3 sequences, with 6.8% observed a single time. 15% to 20% of the sample belongs to the ten largest clones.

Interpreted using the paper, the treatment or condition label stands for: live attenuated yellow fever vaccine strain. At each blood-draw timepoint, two biological replicates of bulk PBMCs were collected. A standard Ficoll-Paque protocol was used to isolate PBMCs from peripheral blood. TriZol was used to extract RNA from bulk PBMCs, CD4 and CD8 fractions, and dextramer-positive and dextramer-negative fractions. Results the study describes overall, beyond this receptor: A small share of clonotypes occurred in both CD4 and CD8 compartments, likely arising from convergent recombination. Only a couple of donors were included in the study, so the extent to which the findings can be generalized is limited. Most clones expanded after primary vaccination were re-detected after the booster (around 96% of CD4 and 88% of CD8), suggesting broad memory maintenance. The secondary T-cell response was found to be weaker but faster than the primary response, with a peak reached on day 5 rather than on day 15. Computational filtering was required because FACS-sorted repertoires could contain abundant contaminating clonotypes from the bulk population.

In regard to this clonotype: Its antigen specificity is not known. Base qualities are not recorded, but no much larger clone differs from it by a single base.

Sequencing used PBMCs, obtained approximately 40 days after the first yellow fever vaccination. This sequence originates from a man in his late teens or twenties who received the YFV17D yellow fever vaccine.

CDR3 protein: CASSLNPSNTEAFF. The DNA reads TGTGCCAGCAGCTTAAATCCCTCAAACACTGAAGCTTTCTTT. The sequence is built from TRBV7-3 and TRBJ1-1; no D gene is confidently identified. V and J are truncated by 1 base and 2 bases respectively, leaving an intervening sequence of 8 bases. Spanning cysteine to phenylalanine, the CDR3 consists of 14 amino acids. The entry retains the CDR3 DNA only, 42 bases that are in frame from base 1. CDR1 and CDR2 are drawn from the germline V gene: SGHTA, FQGTGA.